The 25 T cell receptor beta chains below come from one sample, sequenced in a study of identical twins. TCRdb passed the 5' RACE reads through MiXCR, listing each CDR3 protein once. The repertoire consists of 1.5 million to 2 million distinct CDR3 sequences, with about 30% occurring once and the leading ten covering around 0.25%. The sequenced sample was cord blood. These receptors all stem from a newborn girl in good health.

This clonotype was seen repeatedly, ten times or more. The V gene is TRBV7-9, the J gene TRBJ2-7; 9 nucleotides agree with TRBD1. The germline CDR1 and CDR2 sequences are SEHNR and FQNEAQ (reference sequence). This CDR3 region has 14 residues. The junction had 7 bases not matched to a gene; V was cut back by 6 bases and J by 4 bases. The CDR3: CASSPRQGGYEQYF. CDR3 in DNA: TGTGCCAGCAGTCCCCGACAGGGGGGGTACGAGCAGTACTTC. Combining the CDR3 with reference TRBV7-9 and TRBJ2-7 gives the whole variable domain DTGVSQNPRHKITKRGQNVTFRCDPISEHNRLYWYRQTLGQGPEFLTYFQNEAQLEKSRLLSDRFSAERPKGSFSTLEIQRTEQGDSAMYLCASSPRQGGYEQYFGPGTRLTVT.

This clonotype was observed a handful of times. The rearrangement links TRBV3-1 to TRBJ2-3, with 13 bases fitting TRBD2. The trim removed 5 bases at V and 0 bases at J, leaving 8 bases unmatched. Germline CDR1 LGHDT, CDR2 YNNKEL (reference sequence). This CDR3 has 18 residues. In nucleotides, the CDR3 is TGTGCCAGCAGCTTGGAGACTAGCGGGGGGTCGAGCACAGATACGCAGTATTTT. It specifies CASSLETSGGSSTDTQYF.

The chain is built from TRBV11-2 and TRBJ1-1; D is uncertain. Trimming stripped 5 bases from V and 2 bases from J, with 9 bases between. The length of the CDR3 is 13 residues. Germline V gene lookup returns CDR1 SGHAT and CDR2 FQNNGV. The chain's CDR3 is CASSARLNTEAFF. The CDR3 DNA sequence: TGTGCCAGCAGCGCTAGACTTAACACTGAAGCTTTCTTT.

The V call is TRBV2, the J call TRBJ2-1; TRBD2 matches 11 bases. The CDR3 consists of 16 residues. From germline, CDR1 is SNHLY and CDR2 FYNNEI. Trimming at V came to 6 bases and at J to 4 bases, leaving 8 bases not matched to a gene. The CDR3 DNA sequence: TGTGCCAGCAGCCATACTAGCGGGGGATCTTACAATGAGCAGTTCTTC. Protein sequence: CASSHTSGGSYNEQFF.

This clonotype was recorded at least ten times. The rearrangement links TRBV7-2 to TRBJ2-2; perhaps D is TRBD1 or TRBD2 (5 bases each). Trimming removed 2 bases at V and 6 bases at J, with 10 bases between. The CDR3 is 14 amino acids. CDR1 is SGHTA, CDR2 FQGNSA, per germline. This CDR3 reads CASSLLGTAGELFF. Written as DNA, the CDR3 is TGTGCCAGCAGCTTACTAGGGACCGCCGGGGAGCTGTTTTTT.

The sample holds a few counts of this clonotype. The V gene is TRBV7-8, the J gene TRBJ2-1, with 10 bases identical to TRBD2. J lost 5 bases, V lost 1 base, and 11 bases had no gene match. The germline V gene has CDR1 SGHVS and CDR2 FQNEAQ. The CDR3 runs to 18 residues. The DNA of the CDR3 is TGTGCCAGCAGCTTAGATCCACGCTTAGCGGGGGGCAACAATGAGCAGTTCTTC. Protein sequence: CASSLDPRLAGGNNEQFF.

The chain is built from TRBV5-1 and TRBJ2-7; 7 bases align to TRBD1. V lost 4 bases, J lost 1 base, and 2 bases stayed unmatched. The germline V gene has CDR1 SGHRS and CDR2 YFSETQ. The CDR3 has 13 residues. Written as DNA, the CDR3 is TGCGCCAGCAGCAAGGGACAGTCCTACGAGCAGTACTTC. Its translation: CASSKGQSYEQYF.

A few counts support this clonotype. The V gene is TRBV10-3, the J gene TRBJ1-5; D remains unclear. The V end lost 7 bases, the J end lost 3 bases, and 10 bases lay between the germline ends. The CDR3 is made up of 13 amino acids. Germline V lookup: CDR1 ENHRY, CDR2 SYGVKD. CDR3 in amino acids: CAITWESNQPQHF. The DNA for the CDR3 is TGTGCCATCACTTGGGAGTCCAATCAGCCCCAGCATTTT.

The chain employs TRBV20-1 and TRBJ2-5, with D possibly being TRBD2 (5 bases). This CDR3 comprises 13 residues. Germline assignment: CDR1 DFQATT and CDR2 SNEGSKA (reference sequence). The V end lost 7 bases, the J end lost 2 bases, and 14 bases lay between the germline ends. The CDR3, as DNA: TGCAGTGGCACTGGCGGGTTACAAGAGACCCAGTACTTC. The encoded protein is CSGTGGLQETQYF.

This clonotype showed up just once. This chain links TRBV6-1 with TRBJ1-1, with 7 positions matching TRBD1. The CDR3 has 16 amino acids. Germline CDR1 MNHNS, CDR2 SASEGT. With 7 bases clipped from V and 6 bases from J, the junction kept 17 bases outside the gene matches. The CDR3 loop reads CASIPLGGGQFPEAFF. CDR3 sequence (DNA): TGTGCCAGCATCCCTCTCGGAGGGGGACAGTTCCCTGAAGCTTTCTTT.

V and J are TRBV29-1 and TRBJ1-4; D is perhaps TRBD1 (6 bases). Germline lookup yields CDR1 SQVTM and CDR2 ANQGSEA. This CDR3 is built from 13 residues. V lost 7 bases and J lost 7, with 16 bases in between. DNA for the CDR3: TGCAGCGCTAAGGACAGTTCCTTTGAAAAACTGTTTTTT. Its protein is CSAKDSSFEKLFF.

In this sample, this clonotype turned up a few times. The chain is built from TRBV27 and TRBJ1-2, with a possible D match to TRBD1 (5 bases). The germline CDR1 and CDR2 sequences are MNHEY and SMNVEV (reference sequence). This CDR3 spans 15 amino acids. V shed 3 bases and J shed 7 bases, with 18 bases lying between them. CDR3 region: CASSFRSDSMIGYTF. CDR3 sequence (DNA): TGTGCCAGCAGTTTTCGATCCGACAGTATGATTGGCTACACCTTC.

As to this clonotype: The junction departs from the called germline gene at one end, perhaps through a read error. The chain recombines TRBV5-1 with TRBJ2-7, with 13 bases fitting TRBD2. The CDR3 has 17 residues. CDR1 is SGHRS, CDR2 YFSETQ, per germline. The chain's CDR3 is CASRLAGGFKPTYEKYF. The CDR3 DNA follows: TGCGCCAGCCGACTAGCGGGAGGATTTAAGCCTACCTACGAGAAGTACTTC.

This clonotype appeared once. V gene TRBV3-1 combines with J gene TRBJ2-1; 7 nucleotides line up with TRBD2. The assigned J gene may be wrong: the sequence end matches TRBJ2-7 better. The length of the CDR3 is 15 residues. CDR1 and CDR2 from the germline V gene are LGHDT and YNNKEL (reference sequence). CDR3 sequence: CASGPGGSSYNEQYF. The CDR3 nucleotides read TGTGCCAGCGGGCCGGGGGGAAGCTCCTACAATGAGCAGTACTTC.

This clonotype was recorded a few times. This chain uses TRBV5-1 with TRBJ2-7, with 7 nucleotides matching TRBD1. V was pared by 3 bases and J by 5 bases, with 11 bases of the junction left unmatched. Germline-derived CDR1 and CDR2 are SGHRS and YFSETQ. There are 15 residues in the CDR3. The CDR3 coding sequence is TGCGCCAGCAGCTCGACAGGGACATTCAGGGACGAGCAGTACTTC. Translation gives CASSSTGTFRDEQYF.

The gene calls are TRBV20-1 and TRBJ1-2, with D maybe TRBD1 (6 bases). The CDR3 is 13 amino acids. CDR1 is DFQATT, CDR2 SNEGSKA, per germline (reference sequence). Here the CDR3 reads CRALEGGNYGYTF. DNA for the CDR3: TGCAGGGCCCTCGAGGGGGGTAACTATGGCTACACCTTC.

There are a few counts of this clonotype. The V and J genes are TRBV4-2 and TRBJ2-3; 10 bases agree with TRBD2. Germline CDR1 reads LGHNA; CDR2 reads YNFKEQ. The CDR3 runs to 17 residues. The V and J ends lost 0 bases and 4 bases, in that order; junction bases with no gene match: 7. The DNA of the CDR3 is TGTGCCAGCAGCCAAGATACATGGAGCGGGGGGGCAGATACGCAGTATTTT. Its translation: CASSQDTWSGGADTQYF.

The chain carries TRBV20-1 and TRBJ2-1, with 10 bases fitting TRBD2. From germline, CDR1 is DFQATT and CDR2 SNEGSKA (reference sequence). V shed 1 base and J 7 bases; nucleotides not matched to a gene: 7. The CDR3 is 15 amino acids. For the CDR3, the DNA is TGCAGTGCTAGAGCGCTAGCGGGAGCCCTAAATGAGCAGTTCTTC. Residues: CSARALAGALNEQFF.

A few counts support this clonotype. This chain uses TRBV20-1 with TRBJ1-5, with D unclear. The CDR3 sequence is 15 residues long. V was shortened by 1 base and J by 2 bases, with 12 bases between the two germline ends. CDR1 is DFQATT and CDR2 is SNEGSKA in the germline V gene (reference sequence). This CDR3 is CSARAWELGNQPQHF. The CDR3 DNA is TGCAGTGCTAGAGCGTGGGAGTTGGGCAATCAGCCCCAGCATTTT.

This clonotype has at least ten counts. V is TRBV4-1 and J is TRBJ1-6, with D unresolved. Germline CDR1 is MGHRA and CDR2 is YSYEKL. The CDR3 is 15 residues long. The germline V and J ends were trimmed by 3 bases and 0 bases, with 6 bases remaining between them. CDR3 DNA: TGCGCCAGCAGCCACAGGAGCTCCTATAATTCACCCCTCCACTTT. Its translation is CASSHRSSYNSPLHF.

This clonotype was observed a handful of times. The chain recombines TRBV20-1 with TRBJ2-1, with TRBD1 matching 9 bases. V shed 4 bases and J 7 bases; nucleotides not matched to a gene: 11. The V gene's germline CDR1 is DFQATT and CDR2 SNEGSKA (reference sequence). The CDR3 contains 15 residues. For the CDR3, the DNA is TGCAGTGCTACCTCTCTACAGGGGGCGCGGAATGAGCAGTTCTTC. Translated, it gives CSATSLQGARNEQFF.

This clonotype has ten or more counts. The chain recombines TRBV28 with TRBJ2-5; 10 nucleotides line up with TRBD2. J gave up 5 bases and V 4 bases, and 16 bases lay outside the gene matches. CDR1 and CDR2 from the germline V gene are MDHEN and SYDVKM. The CDR3 has 18 amino acids. The DNA of the CDR3 is TGTGCCAGCAGTTACAGTGTGTTGGAACTAGCGGGGATGGAGACCCAGTACTTC. It is translated as CASSYSVLELAGMETQYF.

The genes are TRBV28 and TRBJ1-4; perhaps TRBD1 as D (5 bases). Trimming pared 5 bases from V and 4 bases from J, leaving 20 bases between. The CDR3 sequence is 17 residues long. Germline values: CDR1 MDHEN, CDR2 SYDVKM. Here the CDR3 DNA reads TGTGCCAGCAGTGCCGAGGGAAGGGGCACGGGTAATGAAAAACTGTTTTTT. Its protein product is CASSAEGRGTGNEKLFF.

At least ten counts were recorded for this clonotype. The V gene is TRBV20-1, the J gene TRBJ2-7, with 7 nucleotides matching TRBD2. Germline lookup yields CDR1 DFQATT and CDR2 SNEGSKA (reference sequence). With 1 base clipped from V and 1 base from J, the junction kept 4 bases outside the gene matches. The CDR3 has 14 residues. The CDR3 DNA reads TGCAGTGCTAGAGGGCTAGCGGATTCCTACGAGCAGTACTTC. Its protein is CSARGLADSYEQYF.

The gene calls are TRBV28 and TRBJ2-4; no firm D call. Deletions cut 5 bases from V and 6 bases from J, with 8 bases between. The germline V gene has CDR1 MDHEN and CDR2 SYDVKM. This CDR3 region has 12 residues. The CDR3 sequence is CASSPRPNIQYF. CDR3 DNA sequence: TGTGCCAGCAGTCCCCGCCCAAACATTCAGTACTTC.